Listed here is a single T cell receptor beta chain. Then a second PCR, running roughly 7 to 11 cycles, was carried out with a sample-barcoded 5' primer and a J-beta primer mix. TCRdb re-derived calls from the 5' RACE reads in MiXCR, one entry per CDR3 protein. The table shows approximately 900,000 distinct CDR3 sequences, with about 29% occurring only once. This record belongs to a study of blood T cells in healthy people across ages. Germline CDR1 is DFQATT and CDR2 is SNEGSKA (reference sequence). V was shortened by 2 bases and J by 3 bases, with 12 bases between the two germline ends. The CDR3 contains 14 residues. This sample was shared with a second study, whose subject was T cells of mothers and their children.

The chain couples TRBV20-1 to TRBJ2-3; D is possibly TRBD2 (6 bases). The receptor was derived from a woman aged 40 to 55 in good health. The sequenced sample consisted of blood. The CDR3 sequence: CSARNGGGTDTQYF. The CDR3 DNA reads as TGCAGTGCTAGAAACGGGGGTGGAACAGATACGCAGTATTTT.